This T cell receptor beta chain derives from a study of cytomegalovirus exposure and HLA in healthy donors. Overall study results and limits: Through in vitro validation, three CMV-associated chains were shown to be specific for CMV antigens. High specificity and sensitivity for cytomegalovirus status were reported for the classifier. The authors considered a cluster of highly shared sequence variants likely to be a sequencing artifact. A later analysis reported that several of the most significant clusters appeared to be linked to common viral pathogens, among them Epstein-Barr virus.

PCR primers comprised 60 Vbeta and 13 Jbeta primers. Libraries were prepared by immunoSEQ multiplex PCR; TCRdb keeps only in-frame clonotypes and omits some of them. In the table there are about 180,000 clones, 75% to 85% of which are singletons. This clone has a handful of counts. The antigen is not known. The CDR3 extends over 13 amino acids. V was pared by 1 base and J by 2 bases, with 6 bases between. Germline V gene data show CDR1 as MNHNS and CDR2 as SASEGT. This sequence joins TRBV6-1 and TRBJ2-7; D possibly corresponds to TRBD1 (5 bases). What was sequenced was PBMCs. The sequence was obtained from a woman aged 25 to 39 in good health and CMV-seropositive. The CDR3 nucleotides read TGTGCCAGCAGTGAAGGGACACCCTACGAGCAGTACTTC. Its translation is CASSEGTPYEQYF.